This T cell receptor beta chain was recovered during a study of blood T cell repertoires in COVID-19. Study overall: The samples span acute and convalescent COVID-19 from the United States, Italy and Spain. PBMCs, B-cell-depleted T cells, or T cells provided the cDNA or gDNA that made up the material.

This clone was counted a single time. Using immunoSEQ multiplex PCR, the repertoire was profiled, and TCRdb retains in-frame clones only, with some absent. The table lists 68,000 or so clones, roughly 88% of them singletons. Sequenced input: peripheral blood. This sequence was found in a man aged 65 to 79 with active or convalescent COVID-19.

This chain's CDR3 is CASSLLVAGGYNEQFF. CDR3 coding DNA: TGTGCCAGCAGCTTATTGGTAGCGGGGGGGTACAATGAGCAGTTCTTC. The V call is TRBV7-8, the J call TRBJ2-1; 11 nucleotides match TRBD2. The CDR3 spans 16 residues. Trimming took 2 bases from V and 4 from J; bases not matched to a gene: 4. The germline gives CDR1 SGHVS, CDR2 FQNEAQ. Combining the CDR3 with reference TRBV7-8 and TRBJ2-1 gives the whole variable domain GAGVSQSPRYKVAKRGQDVALRCDPISGHVSLFWYQQALGQGPEFLTYFQNEAQLDKSGLPSDRFFAERPEGSVSTLKIQRTQQEDSAVYLCASSLLVAGGYNEQFFGPGTRLTVL.